This TCR beta chain was sequenced for a study of cytomegalovirus exposure and HLA in healthy donors. V was clipped by 1 base and J by 5 bases, with 12 bases between them. The V gene's germline CDR1 is SGDLS and CDR2 YYNGEE. The CDR3 sequence is 14 residues long. With 60 Vbeta and 13 Jbeta primers, the PCR was carried out. Profiled with immunoSEQ multiplex PCR; TCRdb holds only in-frame clones, not every one. Of around 36,000 clones in the sample, roughly 88% are singletons; the top ten hold roughly 10%. The TCR sequence derives from a woman between 35 and 50 years old in good health and CMV-seropositive. Sequencing used PBMCs. V is TRBV9 and J is TRBJ2-5; perhaps TRBD2 as D (6 bases). CDR3 in amino acids: CASSVSGGLETQYF. CDR3 coding DNA: TGTGCCAGCAGCGTATCCGGGGGATTGGAGACCCAGTACTTC.